A selection of T cell receptor beta chains follows, all from one sample in a study of CD8 T cells in Susac syndrome. MiXCR, run by TCRdb on the immunoSEQ multiplex PCR reads, gives a single entry per CDR3 protein. Found here are tens of thousands of distinct CDR3 sequences, 96% of them singletons; the top ten hold approximately 0.42%. Sequenced material: CD8+ T cells from PBMCs. The receptors here all came from a human donor with Susac syndrome. Both conserved end residues are part of each CDR3. D genes are given only for firm matches. Clone size is given for some rows only: seen once, a few or many times, or a class if the clone is expanded.

cdr3_aa cdr3_nt clone_size j_call cdr3_length v_call d_call
CASSLGTGLGGYTF TGTGCCAGCAGCTTGGGGACAGGGCTCGGCGGCTACACCTTC - TRBJ1-2 14 TRBV5-6 TRBD1
CASSQGRGMNTGELFF TGCGCCAGCAGCCAAGGCCGGGGGATGAACACCGGGGAGCTGTTTTTT - TRBJ2-2 16 TRBV4-3 -
CSARGRDRGYNEQFF TGCAGTGCTAGGGGTCGGGACAGGGGATACAATGAGCAGTTCTTC - TRBJ2-1 15 TRBV20-1 TRBD1
CSVALNTGELFF TGCAGCGTTGCTCTGAACACCGGGGAGCTGTTTTTT - TRBJ2-2 12 TRBV29-1 -
CSARLLARQETQYF TGCAGTGCTAGATTACTAGCCCGTCAAGAGACCCAGTACTTC - TRBJ2-5 14 TRBV20-1 -
CASTTGNSYEQYF TGTGCCAGCACCACAGGGAACTCCTACGAGCAGTACTTC - TRBJ2-7 13 TRBV13 -
CASSAQGNAYNEQFF TGTGCCAGCAGCGCGCAGGGGAACGCCTACAATGAGCAGTTCTTC - TRBJ2-1 15 TRBV9 -
CSVEDRDANYGYTF TGCAGCGTTGAAGACAGGGATGCTAACTATGGCTACACCTTC - TRBJ1-2 14 TRBV29-1 -
CASTLAGEDTQYF TGTGCCAGCACTTTAGCGGGAGAAGATACGCAGTATTTT - TRBJ2-3 13 TRBV7-9 TRBD2
CASSLYGPQNIQYF TGTGCCAGCAGTTTATACGGACCACAAAACATTCAGTACTTC - TRBJ2-4 14 TRBV27 -
CASSPQPLNEQFF TGTGCCAGCAGTCCCCAACCCCTAAATGAGCAGTTCTTC - TRBJ2-1 13 TRBV27 -
CASSLPPGKDQPQHF TGTGCCAGCAGCTTACCCCCGGGAAAGGATCAGCCCCAGCATTTT - TRBJ1-5 15 TRBV7-9 -
CATRGQTLSISGANVLTF TGTGCAACCAGAGGGCAGACCCTTTCAATCTCTGGGGCCAACGTCCTGACTTTC - TRBJ2-6 18 TRBV28 -
CASSPVQGRDYGYTF TGTGCCAGCAGCCCGGTTCAGGGCAGGGACTATGGCTACACCTTC - TRBJ1-2 15 TRBV7-2 -
CSVTGTDYNEQFF TGCAGCGTGACCGGGACAGACTACAATGAGCAGTTCTTC - TRBJ2-1 13 TRBV29-1 TRBD1
CASSWDRENSPLHF TGTGCCAGCAGCTGGGACCGAGAAAATTCACCCCTCCACTTT - TRBJ1-6 14 TRBV25-1 -
CASSLSAGGRIF TGTGCCAGCAGCCTCTCGGCGGGGGGTCGGATCTTC - TRBJ2-1 12 TRBV5-6 TRBD2
CASSQEDRTLTDTQYF TGCGCCAGCAGCCAAGAAGATCGAACGCTGACAGATACGCAGTATTTT - TRBJ2-3 16 TRBV4-3 -
CASVGMNTEAFF TGTGCTAGTGTAGGGATGAACACTGAAGCTTTCTTT - TRBJ1-1 12 TRBV12-5 -
CASSQLGGSTEAFF TGTGCCAGCAGCCAGCTAGGGGGGAGCACTGAAGCTTTCTTT - TRBJ1-1 14 TRBV14 -
CASSFEDRANSPLHF TGTGCCAGCAGTTTCGAGGACAGGGCCAATTCACCCCTCCACTTT - TRBJ1-6 15 TRBV14 TRBD1
CSAKKAGELFF TGCAGCGCAAAAAAAGCCGGGGAGCTGTTTTTT - TRBJ2-2 11 TRBV29-1 -
CATPFMGDEQFF TGTGCCACCCCTTTTATGGGGGATGAGCAGTTCTTC - TRBJ2-1 12 TRBV24-1 -
CASSHKDTQYF TGTGCCAGCAGCCACAAAGATACGCAGTATTTT - TRBJ2-3 11 TRBV4-2 -
CASSVEGGYQGYNEQFF TGTGCCAGCAGCGTAGAGGGGGGGTATCAAGGGTACAATGAGCAGTTCTTC - TRBJ2-1 17 TRBV9 -
CASSRGGSPDTQYF TGTGCCAGCAGCCGCGGGGGGTCCCCAGATACGCAGTATTTT - TRBJ2-3 14 TRBV3-1 TRBD2
CATSDSDRNTGELFF TGTGCCACCAGTGACTCGGACAGGAACACCGGGGAGCTGTTTTTT - TRBJ2-2 15 TRBV24-1 -
CASSVDGGGYGYTF TGTGCCAGCAGCGTTGACGGGGGCGGCTATGGCTACACCTTC - TRBJ1-2 14 TRBV9 -
CSARTQGYTEAFF TGCAGTGCTAGGACACAGGGGTACACTGAAGCTTTCTTT - TRBJ1-1 13 TRBV20-1 TRBD1
CASMPTKATSGANVLTF TGTGCCAGCATGCCCACGAAAGCGACCTCTGGGGCCAACGTCCTGACTTTC - TRBJ2-6 17 TRBV7-9 -
CASSLGRGSHHEQYF TGCGCCAGCAGCTTGGGCAGGGGCAGTCACCACGAGCAGTACTTC once TRBJ2-7 15 TRBV5-1 -
CASSPGLGPTQYF TGTGCCAGCAGTCCCGGACTCGGCCCGACCCAGTACTTC - TRBJ2-5 13 TRBV6-5 -
CASARGTNQPQHF TGTGCCAGCGCCAGGGGCACCAATCAGCCCCAGCATTTT few TRBJ1-5 13 TRBV7-8 -
CASSSRLAGDNEQFF TGTGCCAGCAGCTCCCGACTAGCGGGGGACAATGAGCAGTTCTTC - TRBJ2-1 15 TRBV9 TRBD2
CASSQDRVSITDTQYF TGCGCCAGCAGCCAAGACCGGGTGTCGATCACAGATACGCAGTATTTT - TRBJ2-3 16 TRBV4-3 -
CSASLQGRGYGAQYF TGCAGTGCTAGCCTGCAGGGGCGAGGTTATGGGGCCCAGTACTTC - TRBJ2-5 15 TRBV20-1 -
CASSAGPTGDGYTF TGTGCCAGCAGCGCGGGACCTACGGGGGATGGCTACACCTTC - TRBJ1-2 14 TRBV5-4 -